The 20 T cell receptor beta chains reported below all come from one sample, sequenced in a study of blood T cells in healthy people across ages. A second roughly 6 to 12 cycle PCR used barcoded and J-beta primers. TCRdb analysed the 5' RACE reads with MiXCR anew, one entry per CDR3 protein. The sample shows about 580,000 distinct CDR3 sequences, around half of them seen only once. The sample comprised blood. The receptor source for this set is an elderly man in good health.

V and J are TRBV7-9 and TRBJ2-5; possibly TRBD1 for D (6 bases). Germline CDR1 reads SEHNR; CDR2 reads FQNEAQ (reference sequence). V was trimmed by 5 bases and J by 4 bases, leaving 14 bases between them. The length of the CDR3 is 14 residues. As DNA, the CDR3 is TGTGCCAGCAGCGACCACAGGGTTTTAGAGACCCAGTACTTC. It codes for CASSDHRVLETQYF.

This chain connects TRBV5-1 to TRBJ1-1; D is unclear. Trimming cost V 0 bases and J 5 bases, with 11 bases left between them. Germline CDR1 SGHRS, CDR2 YFSETQ. The CDR3 loop spans 14 amino acids. The CDR3 spells CASSLAVAGTEAFF. The CDR3 nucleotides read TGCGCCAGCAGCTTGGCGGTGGCGGGGACTGAAGCTTTCTTT.

This clonotype has a count of ten or more. The rearrangement joins TRBV6-5 to TRBJ2-7; the match to TRBD2 covers 10 bases. After removal of 2 bases from V and 7 bases from J, the junction contained 8 bases not matched to a gene. Germline CDR1 is MNHEY and CDR2 is SVGAGI. This CDR3 has 15 residues. CDR3 nucleotides: TGTGCCAGCAGTTACCGAGCTAGCGGGGGACGGGAGCAGTACTTC. Translated: CASSYRASGGREQYF.

This clonotype was seen more than once but under ten times. The rearrangement links TRBV20-1 to TRBJ2-7; 10 nucleotides match TRBD1. V lost 4 bases and J lost 3; bases outside the gene matches: 3. This CDR3 is built from 13 residues. Germline CDR1 and CDR2: DFQATT and SNEGSKA (reference sequence). The CDR3 protein is CSATGQGNYEQYF. CDR3 sequence (DNA): TGCAGTGCTACGGGACAGGGGAACTACGAGCAGTACTTC.

In its sample, this clonotype was seen a few times. V usage is TRBV20-1 and J usage is TRBJ1-2; D not resolved. The CDR3 totals 12 residues. Deletions cut 3 bases from V and 7 bases from J, with 12 bases between. In germline, CDR1 is DFQATT, CDR2 SNEGSKA (reference sequence). CDR3 DNA sequence: TGCAGTGCTAGTAGAGGTACCCGTGGCTACACCTTC. Translated: CSASRGTRGYTF.

This clonotype was seen ten or more times. The chain joins TRBV6-6 to TRBJ2-3, with D perhaps being TRBD1 or TRBD2 (5 bases each). Trimming cost V 9 bases and J 2 bases, with 21 bases left between them. The CDR3 spans 16 residues. The germline CDR1 and CDR2 sequences are MNHNY and SVGAGI (reference sequence). CDR3 loop: CASTRDPGTITDTQYF. CDR3 in DNA: TGTGCCAGTACTCGTGACCCAGGGACCATCACAGATACGCAGTATTTT.

This clonotype has only a few counts. This chain links TRBV20-1 with TRBJ2-6, with TRBD1 matching 10 bases. Losses at the gene ends were 2 bases for V and 1 base for J; bases not matched to a gene: 8. The CDR3 runs 18 residues. The germline CDR1 and CDR2 sequences are DFQATT and SNEGSKA (reference sequence). The CDR3 sequence is CSARKPGQGYSGANVLTF. CDR3 nucleotide sequence: TGCAGTGCTAGAAAACCGGGACAGGGGTATTCTGGGGCCAACGTCCTGACTTTC.

This clonotype was detected ten times or more. V is TRBV6-6 and J is TRBJ2-1; TRBD1 or TRBD2 may be the D gene (5 bases each). V lost 3 bases to trimming and J lost 4 bases, with 10 bases between them. This CDR3 has 14 amino acids. Germline V lookup: CDR1 MNHNY, CDR2 SVGAGI (reference sequence). DNA of the CDR3: TGTGCCAGCAGTTATGGGACGGATTACAATGAGCAGTTCTTC. This translates into CASSYGTDYNEQFF.

In this sample, this clonotype turned up a few times. The rearrangement uses TRBV20-1 and TRBJ2-1; D remains unclear. Germline V lookup: CDR1 DFQATT, CDR2 SNEGSKA (reference sequence). The CDR3 contains 15 residues. Trimming stripped 1 base from V and 0 bases from J, with 10 bases between. The CDR3 DNA reads TGCAGTGCTAGAGGTGACGCAAGCTCCTACAATGAGCAGTTCTTC. The encoded protein is CSARGDASSYNEQFF.

This clonotype was picked up a small number of times. The chain recombines TRBV29-1 with TRBJ2-3, with TRBD1 identical over 7 bases. Germline values: CDR1 SQVTM, CDR2 ANQGSEA. Losses at the gene ends were 4 bases for V and 0 bases for J; bases not matched to a gene: 10. CDR3 length: 16 amino acids. The CDR3 region has the DNA TGCAGCGTTGTCCGCTCGACAGGGATCAGCACAGATACGCAGTATTTT. Its translation is CSVVRSTGISTDTQYF.

The table lists this clonotype with a few counts. The chain links TRBV9 to TRBJ2-1; D unclear. Germline CDR1 is SGDLS and CDR2 is YYNGEE. This CDR3 has 13 residues. The germline V and J ends were trimmed by 4 bases and 6 bases, with 11 bases remaining between them. The CDR3 reads CASSQTSSNEQFF. CDR3 DNA sequence: TGTGCCAGCAGCCAAACTTCGAGCAATGAGCAGTTCTTC. Complete variable domain (other parts from reference TRBV9 and TRBJ2-1): DSGVTQTPKHLITATGQRVTLRCSPRSGDLSVYWYQQSLDQGLQFLIQYYNGEERAKGNILERFSAQQFPDLHSELNLSSLELGDSALYFCASSQTSSNEQFFGPGTRLTVL.

This clonotype was seen a few times. The rearrangement joins TRBV10-2 to TRBJ2-3, with a possible D match to TRBD2 (7 bases). This CDR3 contains 15 residues. Trimming shortened V by 1 base and J by 7 bases, and 15 bases separated the two germline ends. Germline CDR1 WSHSY, CDR2 SAAADI. CDR3 in DNA: TGCGCCAGCAGTGAGTTCGGGGGGCGACATAATACGCAGTATTTT. It is translated as CASSEFGGRHNTQYF.

The genes are TRBV4-2 and TRBJ2-1; D could derive from TRBD1 or TRBD2 (5 bases each). Germline CDR1 and CDR2: LGHNA and YNFKEQ. The CDR3 extends over 14 amino acids. V was clipped by 0 bases and J by 6 bases, with 9 bases between them. This CDR3 reads CASSQERGVNEQFF. DNA of the CDR3: TGTGCCAGCAGCCAAGAAAGAGGGGTCAATGAGCAGTTCTTC.

The table lists this clonotype with a few counts. The chain couples TRBV4-1 to TRBJ2-1; D remains ambiguous. Germline CDR1 and CDR2: MGHRA and YSYEKL. The CDR3 totals 15 residues. The V and J ends lost 5 bases and 1 base respectively, with 12 bases between them. The CDR3 spells CASSELSLSYNEQFF. In DNA, the CDR3 is TGCGCCAGCAGCGAACTTAGCCTATCCTACAATGAGCAGTTCTTC.

This clonotype was recorded many times. J is TRBJ2-2 and V is TRBV6-6; tentatively, D is TRBD2 (6 bases). The CDR3 extends over 14 amino acids. Trimming stripped 5 bases from V and 7 bases from J, with 14 bases between. The germline CDR1 and CDR2 sequences are MNHNY and SVGAGI (reference sequence). Written as DNA, the CDR3 is TGTGCCAGCAGTCCCCTGGAGGGGAGCGGGGAGCTGTTTTTT. It codes for CASSPLEGSGELFF.

This clonotype was seen many times. The rearrangement uses TRBV6-5 and TRBJ2-1; the match to TRBD2 covers 9 bases. The CDR3 is made up of 16 amino acids. Unmatched junction bases numbered 13, after V lost 5 bases and J lost 8 bases. CDR1 is MNHEY and CDR2 is SVGAGI in the germline V gene. The CDR3 loop reads CASSPLLGAGGHEQFF. DNA for the CDR3: TGTGCCAGCAGTCCCCTCTTAGGGGCGGGAGGGCATGAGCAGTTCTTC.

The J gene is TRBJ1-5, the V gene TRBV6-5; the match to TRBD1 covers 7 bases. The V and J ends lost 2 bases and 5 bases, in that order; junction bases with no gene match: 3. The CDR3 consists of 14 residues. Per the germline V gene, CDR1 is MNHEY and CDR2 is SVGAGI. The CDR3 here is CASSYTGVDQPQHF. In nucleotides, the CDR3 is TGTGCCAGCAGTTACACAGGGGTCGATCAGCCCCAGCATTTT.

In its sample, this clonotype was seen once. The chain is built from TRBV7-2 and TRBJ2-4, with 9 bases lining up with TRBD1. The J call may be mistaken, given a closer DNA end match to TRBJ2-5. Germline lookup yields CDR1 SGHTA and CDR2 FQGNSA. This CDR3 is built from 15 residues. CDR3 nucleotides: TGTGCCAGCAGCCGGGACAGGGCCATCCAAGAGACCCAGTACTTC. It specifies CASSRDRAIQETQYF.

This clonotype was detected many times. The V gene is TRBV6-6, the J gene TRBJ1-2, with a tentative D call TRBD1 (5 bases). V lost 4 bases and J lost 5, with 20 bases in between. Germline CDR1 MNHNY, CDR2 SVGAGI (reference sequence). The CDR3 has 16 residues. The CDR3 here is CASSSPRGDRRYGYTF. CDR3 bases: TGTGCCAGCAGTTCCCCCCGAGGGGATCGTCGATATGGCTACACCTTC.

CDR3 residues: CASRSDLGARTDTQYF. For the CDR3, the DNA is TGTGCCAGCAGATCCGATTTGGGGGCCCGCACAGATACGCAGTATTTT. The chain recombines TRBV7-9 with TRBJ2-3; TRBD1 might be the D (6 bases). Germline V lookup: CDR1 SEHNR, CDR2 FQNEAQ (reference sequence). The CDR3 totals 16 residues. V lost 6 bases and J lost 1, with 17 bases in between.